A single sample gave rise to the 24 T cell receptor beta chains below, sequenced in a study of T-cell memory formation after mild COVID-19. Via MiXCR, TCRdb re-called the 5' RACE reads, giving one row per CDR3 protein. The data contain 350,000 to 500,000 distinct CDR3 sequences, around 17% of them singletons. Sample: PBMCs or a T cell subset sorted from them (not recorded which). Receptors were obtained from a man aged 18 to 30 who had mild COVID-19 (a few samples of this study predate the infection). Cell type and time point are not known.

This clonotype has just a few counts. CDR3 DNA sequence: TGTGCCATCACCACGACAGGGGGCACTGAAGCTTTCTTT. Protein: CAITTTGGTEAFF. J is TRBJ1-1 and V is TRBV10-3, with 9 bases aligning to TRBD1. The CDR3 is 13 residues long. J lost 4 bases, V lost 7 bases, and 4 bases had no gene match. Germline assignment: CDR1 ENHRY and CDR2 SYGVKD.

This clonotype was counted a few times. The chain recombines TRBV19 with TRBJ1-5; 7 bases match TRBD1. This CDR3 has 13 residues. CDR1 is LNHDA, CDR2 SQIVND, per germline (reference sequence). The J segment lost 4 bases and the V segment lost 7 bases, leaving 4 bases of the junction unmatched. In nucleotides, the CDR3 is TGTGCCAGTACCGCACAGGGGAATCAGCCCCAGCATTTT. This codes for CASTAQGNQPQHF.

This clonotype was seen a handful of times. The chain couples TRBV6-5 to TRBJ1-5; tentative D call: TRBD1 (5 bases). CDR1 and CDR2 (germline): MNHEY, SVGAGI. Trimming removed 0 bases from V and 3 bases from J, with 9 bases in between. The CDR3 runs 15 residues. CDR3 sequence: CASSYSTDPNQPQHF. The CDR3 DNA sequence: TGTGCCAGCAGTTACTCGACAGATCCCAATCAGCCCCAGCATTTT.

This clonotype was counted only a few times. The chain uses TRBV5-1 and TRBJ2-5; 8 bases are shared with TRBD1. From germline, CDR1 is SGHRS and CDR2 YFSETQ. CDR3 length: 16 residues. V was pared by 4 bases and J by 5 bases, with 13 bases of the junction left unmatched. The CDR3 here is CASSPGLGQGWETQYF. CDR3 nucleotide sequence: TGCGCCAGCAGCCCCGGGCTCGGACAGGGTTGGGAGACCCAGTACTTC.

This clonotype was observed a few times. V is TRBV7-9 and J is TRBJ2-7; 9 nucleotides align to TRBD1. Looked up from germline, CDR1 is SEHNR and CDR2 is FQNEAQ (reference sequence). The CDR3 is 14 residues long. The V segment lost 5 bases and the J segment 0 bases; nucleotides outside the gene matches: 2. CDR3: CASSIQGASYEQYF. CDR3 DNA sequence: TGTGCCAGCAGCATACAGGGGGCCTCCTACGAGCAGTACTTC.

This clonotype was seen at least ten times. This chain connects TRBV7-9 to TRBJ1-2, with 8 positions matching TRBD1. V lost 5 bases, J lost 6 bases, and 5 bases stayed unmatched. The CDR3 has 13 residues. Germline V CDR1 and CDR2: SEHNR, FQNEAQ (reference sequence). CDR3: CASSAGQGHGYTF. In nucleotides, the CDR3 is TGTGCCAGCAGCGCAGGACAGGGACATGGCTACACCTTC. Combining the CDR3 with reference TRBV7-9 and TRBJ1-2 gives the whole variable domain DTGVSQNPRHKITKRGQNVTFRCDPISEHNRLYWYRQTLGQGPEFLTYFQNEAQLEKSRLLSDRFSAERPKGSFSTLEIQRTEQGDSAMYLCASSAGQGHGYTFGSGTRLTVV.

This clonotype appeared many times. The chain links TRBV7-9 to TRBJ2-7; 12 nucleotides agree with TRBD2. Germline V lookup: CDR1 SEHNR, CDR2 FQNEAQ (reference sequence). This CDR3 has 14 amino acids. The junction had 6 bases not matched to a gene; V was cut back by 6 bases and J by 6 bases. The CDR3 loop reads CASSPPGLAGEQYV. The CDR3, as DNA: TGTGCCAGCAGTCCTCCGGGACTAGCGGGCGAGCAGTACGTC.

This clonotype was counted between two and nine times. This chain uses TRBV18 with TRBJ2-5, with D hard to call. Germline V gene lookup returns CDR1 KGHSH and CDR2 LQKENI. This CDR3 is 13 amino acids long. The V end lost 2 bases, the J end lost 5 bases, and 9 bases lay between the germline ends. The chain's CDR3 is CASSPDLGETQYF. The CDR3 coding sequence is TGTGCCAGCTCACCAGACCTGGGGGAGACCCAGTACTTC.

This sequence joins TRBV18 and TRBJ2-7, with 9 positions matching TRBD1. Germline V lookup: CDR1 KGHSH, CDR2 LQKENI. Trimming took 5 bases from V and 2 from J; bases not matched to a gene: 4. The CDR3 is 14 amino acids. The DNA for the CDR3 is TGTGCCAGCTCAAACAGGGGGCCCCCCTACGAGCAGTACTTC. It translates to CASSNRGPPYEQYF. The entire variable domain, with the rest obtained from reference TRBV18 and TRBJ2-7, is as follows: NAGVMQNPRHLVRRRGQEARLRCSPMKGHSHVYWYRQLPEEGLKFMVYLQKENIIDESGMPKERFSAEFPKEGPSILRIQQVVRGDSAAYFCASSNRGPPYEQYFGPGTRLTVT.

The chain is built from TRBV6-6 and TRBJ2-2; no firm D call. CDR1 MNHNY and CDR2 SVGAGI come from the germline V gene (reference sequence). The CDR3 runs 13 residues. V dropped 9 bases and J dropped 8 bases, with 16 bases sitting between them. The CDR3 loop reads CASTGRIEGELFF. The DNA of the CDR3 is TGTGCCAGTACTGGACGGATCGAGGGGGAGCTGTTTTTT.

This sequence joins TRBV7-2 and TRBJ1-1, with D unclear. Germline lookup yields CDR1 SGHTA and CDR2 FQGNSA. V lost 5 bases and J 0 bases, leaving 13 bases between the germline ends. The CDR3 consists of 15 residues. Written as DNA, the CDR3 is TGTGCCAGCAGCACTGGTGCGATAATGAACACTGAAGCTTTCTTT. It yields the protein CASSTGAIMNTEAFF.

The genes are TRBV6-2 or TRBV6-3 and TRBJ2-3, with 7 bases aligning to TRBD2. V gave up 6 bases and J gave up 5 bases; unmatched junction bases: 8. Germline CDR1 MNHEY, CDR2 SVGEGT. This CDR3 region has 14 residues. The CDR3 DNA sequence: TGTGCCAGCAGCGGACTAGTAGCTGGAGATACGCAGTATTTT. Its protein is CASSGLVAGDTQYF.

This clonotype was detected many times. The chain joins TRBV4-3 to TRBJ1-1; 9 nucleotides line up with TRBD1. This CDR3 region has 15 residues. Losses at the gene ends were 4 bases for V and 0 bases for J; bases not matched to a gene: 3. Germline V gene lookup returns CDR1 LGHNA and CDR2 YSLEER. The CDR3 nucleotides are TGCGCCAGCAGCCTCAACAGGGGGCTGAACACTGAAGCTTTCTTT. Its protein product is CASSLNRGLNTEAFF.

The chain combines TRBV6-5 with TRBJ2-1; D is unclear. CDR1 is MNHEY, CDR2 SVGAGI, per germline. There are 13 residues in the CDR3. Trimming removed 0 bases at V and 5 bases at J, with 5 bases between. The CDR3 DNA is TGTGCCAGCAGTTACTCCCCCCACAATGAGCAGTTCTTC. Translation gives CASSYSPHNEQFF.

The chain is built from TRBV7-9 and TRBJ1-1; D gene unclear. V lost 5 bases and J lost 0, with 16 bases in between. The CDR3 is 16 amino acids. Germline CDR1 SEHNR, CDR2 FQNEAQ (reference sequence). CDR3 in DNA: TGTGCCAGCAGCCCCAGTCGTGGGGATATGAACACTGAAGCTTTCTTT. Translated, it gives CASSPSRGDMNTEAFF.

This clonotype has more than one count but fewer than ten. The chain combines TRBV4-1 with TRBJ2-6; 10 bases match TRBD1. This CDR3 comprises 18 residues. Germline V gives CDR1 MGHRA, CDR2 YSYEKL. Trimming removed 1 base from V and 1 base from J; junction bases left unmatched: 4. CDR3 nucleotide sequence: TGCGCCAGCAGCCAAGGGAGACAGGGGGCATCTGGGGCCAACGTCCTGACTTTC. Protein sequence: CASSQGRQGASGANVLTF.

This clonotype turned up a few times. The chain employs TRBV7-6 and TRBJ1-1, with D perhaps matching TRBD1 (5 bases). With 3 bases removed from V and 1 base from J, the gap between germline ends came to 12 bases. This CDR3 comprises 15 residues. CDR1 is SGHVS, CDR2 FNYEAQ, per germline. The CDR3 region is CASSFTVGENTEAFF. CDR3 in DNA: TGTGCCAGCAGCTTCACTGTAGGGGAGAACACTGAAGCTTTCTTT.

This rearrangement joins TRBV20-1 to TRBJ2-1; D perhaps matches TRBD2 (5 bases). With 5 bases removed from V and 8 bases from J, the gap between germline ends came to 16 bases. This CDR3 is built from 13 residues. Germline CDR1 DFQATT, CDR2 SNEGSKA (reference sequence). CDR3 protein: CSARVRGRDEQFF. The CDR3 nucleotides read TGCAGTGCTCGTGTTCGGGGTCGGGATGAGCAGTTCTTC.

A few counts support this clonotype. The chain uses TRBV19 and TRBJ1-5; no definite D call. CDR1 LNHDA and CDR2 SQIVND come from the germline V gene (reference sequence). This CDR3 spans 17 amino acids. The V end was cut by 0 bases, the J end by 4 bases, with 16 bases between. In DNA form, the CDR3 reads TGTGCCAGTAGTATAGAGGCATCCATGAGGGCAAATCAGCCCCAGCATTTT. Protein product: CASSIEASMRANQPQHF.

This clonotype was seen ten or more times. The chain combines TRBV20-1 with TRBJ2-2, with a possible D match to TRBD2 (6 bases). This CDR3 comprises 19 residues. Germline CDR1 and CDR2: DFQATT and SNEGSKA (reference sequence). Trimming pared 3 bases from V and 0 bases from J, leaving 23 bases between. The CDR3 nucleotides read TGCAGTGCTAGGCGCAGGGTGGGGGGTAACCTCGCGAACACCGGGGAGCTGTTTTTT. Translation gives CSARRRVGGNLANTGELFF.

This clonotype was observed a few times. The chain uses TRBV12-3 or TRBV12-4 and TRBJ2-3, with a possible D match to TRBD1 (6 bases). V lost 5 bases and J 3 bases, leaving 12 bases between the germline ends. This CDR3 contains 14 residues. For the CDR3, the DNA is TGTGCCAGCAGTGCGTACAGGGAGACAGATACGCAGTATTTT. It encodes CASSAYRETDTQYF.

This clonotype came up a few times. The rearrangement links TRBV7-2 to TRBJ1-4; TRBD1 aligns across 9 bases. Germline values: CDR1 SGHTA, CDR2 FQGNSA. The CDR3 extends over 14 amino acids. With V trimmed by 5 bases and J by 8 bases, 6 bases remained unmatched. As DNA, the CDR3 is TGTGCCAGCAGCCGTGCGGGACAGGGAGAAAAACTGTTTTTT. It specifies CASSRAGQGEKLFF.

The gene calls are TRBV7-9 and TRBJ2-7, with 9 bases lining up with TRBD1. Germline V gene lookup returns CDR1 SEHNR and CDR2 FQNEAQ (reference sequence). CDR3 length equals 12 residues. Trimming at V came to 6 bases and at J to 5 bases, leaving 2 bases not matched to a gene. Written as DNA, the CDR3 is TGTGCCAGCAGGGACAGGGGCCACGAGCAGTACTTC. Translation: CASRDRGHEQYF.

This clonotype was seen only a few times. This chain uses TRBV6-5 with TRBJ2-7; no clear D. The CDR3 extends over 16 amino acids. The V end was cut by 2 bases, the J end by 3 bases, with 17 bases between. Germline V lookup: CDR1 MNHEY, CDR2 SVGAGI. The CDR3 here is CASSYGLDPLFYEQYF. DNA of the CDR3: TGTGCCAGCAGTTACGGTTTGGACCCGCTTTTCTACGAGCAGTACTTC.